This entry lists 28 T cell receptor beta chains sequenced from one sample in a study of T cells in Graves' hyperthyroidism and ophthalmopathy. Researchers took RNA transcripts and amplified the TCR beta CDR3 regions from them. Initially, a first-round RT-PCR of the TCR CDR3 employed the HTBI primer set. TCRdb reanalysed the multiplex PCR reads using MiXCR and keeps one entry per CDR3 protein. This table holds a few hundred thousand distinct CDR3 sequences, approximately 14% found once. The sample taken for sequencing was blood. These receptors came from a young woman with Graves' hyperthyroidism.

This clonotype occurred many times. The chain uses TRBV11-2 and TRBJ1-5; D uncertain. The germline V and J ends were trimmed by 5 bases and 4 bases, with 9 bases remaining between them. Germline-derived CDR1 and CDR2 are SGHAT and FQNNGV. There are 13 residues in the CDR3. DNA of the CDR3: TGTGCCAGCAGCACCGTAGAGAATCAGCCCCAGCATTTT. Translated: CASSTVENQPQHF.

There are many counts of this clonotype. The chain combines TRBV2 with TRBJ1-1; D perhaps matches TRBD1 (6 bases). The V and J ends lost 9 bases and 5 bases respectively, with 16 bases between them. Per the germline V gene, CDR1 is SNHLY and CDR2 is FYNNEI. The CDR3 sequence is 13 residues long. Here the CDR3 DNA reads TGTGCCAGTCATATCAATCAGGGGACTGAAGCTTTCTTT. Encoded protein: CASHINQGTEAFF.

This clonotype has only a few counts. The gene calls are TRBV30 and TRBJ1-3; D gene ambiguous. The CDR3 is 16 residues long. V was shortened by 3 bases and J by 0 bases, with 15 bases between the two germline ends. Germline CDR1 is GTSNPN and CDR2 is SVGIG (reference sequence). CDR3 region: CAWSLPRTTSGNTIYF. The DNA for the CDR3 is TGTGCCTGGAGCCTGCCGAGGACGACCTCTGGAAACACCATATATTTT.

The chain links TRBV5-8 to TRBJ2-3, with D maybe TRBD2 (6 bases). This CDR3 comprises 16 residues. V was clipped by 1 base and J by 1 base, with 13 bases between them. Germline V lookup: CDR1 SGHTS, CDR2 YDEGEE. The CDR3 protein is CASSLMREARTDTQYF. The CDR3 DNA follows: TGTGCCAGCAGCTTGATGAGGGAGGCCCGCACAGATACGCAGTATTTT.

This clonotype was counted ten times or more. This rearrangement joins TRBV2 to TRBJ2-1; 12 bases fit TRBD2. From germline, CDR1 is SNHLY and CDR2 FYNNEI. This CDR3 spans 15 amino acids. Losses at the gene ends were 3 bases for V and 9 bases for J; bases not matched to a gene: 6. The CDR3 sequence: CASSEWTSGNCEQFF. The CDR3 DNA reads TGTGCCAGCAGTGAGTGGACTAGCGGGAACTGTGAGCAGTTCTTC.

The chain couples TRBV5-4 to TRBJ1-1; D call uncertain. V was clipped by 0 bases and J by 3 bases, with 12 bases between them. Germline CDR1 SGHNT, CDR2 YYREEE (reference sequence). This CDR3 comprises 15 residues. The CDR3 is CASSLVGEVYTEAFF. The CDR3 DNA reads as TGTGCCAGCAGCTTGGTTGGTGAGGTTTACACTGAAGCTTTCTTT.

V usage is TRBV20-1 and J usage is TRBJ2-6, with TRBD2 matching 12 bases. The CDR3 length is 17 residues. Per the germline V gene, CDR1 is DFQATT and CDR2 is SNEGSKA (reference sequence). The V segment lost 3 bases and the J segment 0 bases; nucleotides outside the gene matches: 3. The CDR3 DNA follows: TGCAGTGCTAGGCCGACTAGCGGGGGCTCTGGGGCCAACGTCCTGACTTTC. The encoded protein is CSARPTSGGSGANVLTF.

This clonotype was recorded a few times. The rearrangement joins TRBV15 to TRBJ2-1, with D hard to call. The germline V gene has CDR1 LNHNV and CDR2 YYDKDF (reference sequence). Trimming took off 0 bases at V and 5 bases at J, with 8 bases between the two ends. This CDR3 is built from 14 residues. The CDR3 loop is CATSRDLVNNEQFF. The CDR3 bases are TGTGCCACCAGCAGAGATTTGGTAAACAATGAGCAGTTCTTC.

In its sample, this clonotype was seen many times. The genes are TRBV12-3 or TRBV12-4 and TRBJ2-1, with TRBD1 matching 8 bases. V trimming: 6 bases; J trimming: 8 bases; junction bases outside the gene matches: 9. CDR3 length: 14 amino acids. The CDR3 loop reads CASRSGTGMDEQFF. In DNA, the CDR3 is TGTGCCAGCAGATCGGGGACAGGAATGGATGAGCAGTTCTTC.

This chain links TRBV19 with TRBJ1-2; TRBD1 might be the D (5 bases). V was clipped by 3 bases and J by 4 bases, with 12 bases between them. From germline, CDR1 is LNHDA and CDR2 SQIVND (reference sequence). The CDR3 totals 14 residues. The CDR3 coding sequence is TGTGCCAGTAGTATCCGGGGGTTGGGCTATGGCTACACCTTC. Amino acids: CASSIRGLGYGYTF.

There are many counts of this clonotype. This chain links TRBV20-1 with TRBJ2-7, with 9 bases matching TRBD1. V shed 0 bases and J 3 bases; nucleotides not matched to a gene: 9. The CDR3 runs to 16 residues. Germline CDR1 and CDR2: DFQATT and SNEGSKA (reference sequence). CDR3 DNA sequence: TGCAGTGCTAGAGAGGCAACTAGACAGGGGGGCTACGAGCAGTACTTC. The encoded protein is CSAREATRQGGYEQYF.

V usage is TRBV20-1 and J usage is TRBJ1-1; 7 positions agree with TRBD1. The germline gives CDR1 DFQATT, CDR2 SNEGSKA (reference sequence). CDR3 length: 19 amino acids. The junction had 21 bases not matched to a gene; V was cut back by 0 bases and J by 5 bases. The CDR3 DNA reads as TGCAGTGCTAGAGATGGCCCGAGATATTGGGACAGCGGATTAACTGAAGCTTTCTTT. Translated, it gives CSARDGPRYWDSGLTEAFF.

This clonotype has ten or more counts. The V and J genes are TRBV10-3 and TRBJ2-1, with 8 bases that match TRBD2. Unmatched junction bases numbered 3, after V lost 4 bases and J lost 4 bases. Germline CDR1 and CDR2: ENHRY and SYGVKD. This CDR3 region has 14 residues. The CDR3 is CAISAREGYNEQFF. The CDR3 DNA reads TGTGCCATCAGTGCCCGGGAGGGTTACAATGAGCAGTTCTTC.

This clonotype was recorded a few times. This chain joins TRBV4-1 and TRBJ2-2; 11 bases map to TRBD2. The length of the CDR3 is 14 residues. Germline V gene lookup returns CDR1 MGHRA and CDR2 YSYEKL. The V segment lost 6 bases and the J segment 8 bases; nucleotides outside the gene matches: 5. The CDR3 DNA sequence: TGCGCCAGCAGAAGACTAGCGGGAATGGGGGAGCTGTTTTTT. This codes for CASRRLAGMGELFF.

About this clonotype: At one of its ends the junction is not consistent with the germline gene, which may arise from a read error. This chain uses TRBV5-1 with TRBJ2-3; tentatively, D is TRBD2 (6 bases). The length of the CDR3 is 14 residues. Germline CDR1 SGHRS, CDR2 YFSETQ. CDR3 in DNA: TGTGCCAGCAGCTTGGGGGAGGCGGCAGATACGCAGTATTTT. Translating gives CASSLGEAADTQYF.

Regarding this clonotype: This sequence may be a read error, since a much larger clone differs from it by one base. The final CDR3 position lacks the conserved phenylalanine or tryptophan, pointing to a likely read error. The chain is built from TRBV6-5 and TRBJ2-7; no definite D call. The germline V and J ends were trimmed by 2 bases and 0 bases, with 8 bases remaining between them. The CDR3 has 14 residues. Germline lookup yields CDR1 MNHEY and CDR2 SVGAGI. CDR3 coding DNA: TGTGCCAGCAGTTACGACCGCCGCTCCTACGAGCAGTACCTC. Encoded protein: CASSYDRRSYEQYL.

The sample holds many counts of this clonotype. This rearrangement joins TRBV28 to TRBJ2-7, with D maybe TRBD2 (5 bases). V lost 7 bases to trimming and J lost 3 bases, with 16 bases between them. The CDR3 length is 14 residues. Per the germline V gene, CDR1 is MDHEN and CDR2 is SYDVKM. CDR3 nucleotides: TGTGCCAGCACCAGGACTTCAAGTTACTACGAGCAGTACTTC. It codes for CASTRTSSYYEQYF.

This clonotype has a count of ten or more. The J gene is TRBJ1-5, the V gene TRBV20-1; the D is unclear. The germline V gene has CDR1 DFQATT and CDR2 SNEGSKA (reference sequence). Deletions cut 6 bases from V and 2 bases from J, with 14 bases between. The CDR3 has 14 residues. DNA for the CDR3: TGCAGTGCGGAGATACTCGGGGGCAATCAGCCCCAGCATTTT. Its translation is CSAEILGGNQPQHF.

This clonotype occurred a few times. This chain uses TRBV12-3 or TRBV12-4 with TRBJ2-7; 7 nucleotides agree with TRBD2. Losses at the gene ends were 5 bases for V and 1 base for J; bases not matched to a gene: 5. CDR3 length: 14 residues. The CDR3 DNA follows: TGTGCCAGCAGTGGCGGGGGAATTTCCTACGAGCAGTACTTC. Amino acid sequence: CASSGGGISYEQYF.

The V and J genes are TRBV7-9 and TRBJ1-6, with 8 bases matching TRBD1. Germline trimming cut 5 bases from V and 8 bases from J; bases unmatched to any gene: 8. The length of the CDR3 is 15 residues. Germline CDR1 is SEHNR and CDR2 is FQNEAQ (reference sequence). CDR3 DNA sequence: TGTGCCAGCAGCCAGAGGACAGGGAGAGATTCACCCCTCCACTTT. Translated: CASSQRTGRDSPLHF.

Ten or more counts support this clonotype. V is TRBV29-1 and J is TRBJ1-1; no definite D call. The V end was cut by 1 base, the J end by 0 bases, with 9 bases between. The germline CDR1 and CDR2 sequences are SQVTM and ANQGSEA. The CDR3 is 14 amino acids. The CDR3 is CSVEGRHMNTEAFF. CDR3 coding DNA: TGCAGCGTTGAAGGCAGACACATGAACACTGAAGCTTTCTTT.

This clonotype was seen only once. V and J are TRBV7-2 and TRBJ2-1; 7 positions match TRBD1. The germline V gene has CDR1 SGHTA and CDR2 FQGNSA. There are 14 residues in the CDR3. Unmatched junction bases numbered 7, after V lost 5 bases and J lost 6 bases. The CDR3, as DNA: TGTGCCAGCAGCACCAATACAGGGGCCAATGAGCAGTTCTTC. Translation gives CASSTNTGANEQFF.

The J gene is TRBJ2-2, the V gene TRBV7-9, with a tentative D call TRBD1 (6 bases). V was clipped by 5 bases and J by 3 bases, with 22 bases between them. Germline V gene lookup returns CDR1 SEHNR and CDR2 FQNEAQ (reference sequence). The CDR3 loop spans 18 amino acids. The CDR3 sequence: CASSERDTPEVYTGELFF. In nucleotides, the CDR3 is TGTGCCAGCAGCGAACGGGACACGCCGGAAGTGTACACCGGGGAGCTGTTTTTT.

This clonotype was picked up many times. The chain carries TRBV7-3 and TRBJ2-2, with TRBD2 identical over 9 bases. The germline V gene has CDR1 SGHTA and CDR2 FQGTGA. This CDR3 has 16 amino acids. With V trimmed by 2 bases and J by 4 bases, 5 bases remained unmatched. The chain's CDR3 is CASSLLAGDRTGELFF. DNA of the CDR3: TGTGCCAGCAGCTTATTAGCGGGAGACCGCACCGGGGAGCTGTTTTTT.

The V call is TRBV7-3, the J call TRBJ2-2; 8 nucleotides align to TRBD2. V shed 1 base and J 5 bases; nucleotides not matched to a gene: 15. Germline V lookup: CDR1 SGHTA, CDR2 FQGTGA. The CDR3 is made up of 19 amino acids. The CDR3 nucleotides are TGTGCCAGCAGCTTAAGAGGGCCGACCGGGAGGGCCGGGACCGGGGAGCTGTTTTTT. Residues: CASSLRGPTGRAGTGELFF.

Remarks on this clonotype: A much larger clonotype is one base distant, so this may be a read error. The genes are TRBV6-5 and TRBJ2-1; D not certain. From germline, CDR1 is MNHEY and CDR2 SVGAGI. The CDR3 length is 11 residues. The ends were cut back, 2 bases at V and 8 bases at J, with 4 bases in the middle. The CDR3 DNA sequence: TGTGCCAGCAGTTACAACGATGAGCAGTTCTTC. This encodes CASSYNDEQFF.

Many counts were recorded for this clonotype. The J gene is TRBJ2-5, the V gene TRBV28; the match to TRBD2 covers 8 bases. After removal of 5 bases from V and 5 bases from J, the junction contained 10 bases not matched to a gene. The CDR3 is 15 residues long. CDR1 MDHEN and CDR2 SYDVKM come from the germline V gene. The CDR3 sequence: CASSEAGGSRETQYF. CDR3 DNA: TGTGCCAGCAGTGAGGCGGGAGGATCGCGGGAGACCCAGTACTTC.

V usage is TRBV6-2 or TRBV6-3 and J usage is TRBJ2-7; D perhaps matches TRBD2 (5 bases). With 2 bases removed from V and 3 bases from J, the gap between germline ends came to 11 bases. This CDR3 contains 14 residues. CDR1 and CDR2 from the germline V gene are MNHEY and SVGEGT. In nucleotides, the CDR3 is TGTGCCAGCAGTTACCGGACTTCCGACTACGAGCAGTACTTC. Amino acids: CASSYRTSDYEQYF.